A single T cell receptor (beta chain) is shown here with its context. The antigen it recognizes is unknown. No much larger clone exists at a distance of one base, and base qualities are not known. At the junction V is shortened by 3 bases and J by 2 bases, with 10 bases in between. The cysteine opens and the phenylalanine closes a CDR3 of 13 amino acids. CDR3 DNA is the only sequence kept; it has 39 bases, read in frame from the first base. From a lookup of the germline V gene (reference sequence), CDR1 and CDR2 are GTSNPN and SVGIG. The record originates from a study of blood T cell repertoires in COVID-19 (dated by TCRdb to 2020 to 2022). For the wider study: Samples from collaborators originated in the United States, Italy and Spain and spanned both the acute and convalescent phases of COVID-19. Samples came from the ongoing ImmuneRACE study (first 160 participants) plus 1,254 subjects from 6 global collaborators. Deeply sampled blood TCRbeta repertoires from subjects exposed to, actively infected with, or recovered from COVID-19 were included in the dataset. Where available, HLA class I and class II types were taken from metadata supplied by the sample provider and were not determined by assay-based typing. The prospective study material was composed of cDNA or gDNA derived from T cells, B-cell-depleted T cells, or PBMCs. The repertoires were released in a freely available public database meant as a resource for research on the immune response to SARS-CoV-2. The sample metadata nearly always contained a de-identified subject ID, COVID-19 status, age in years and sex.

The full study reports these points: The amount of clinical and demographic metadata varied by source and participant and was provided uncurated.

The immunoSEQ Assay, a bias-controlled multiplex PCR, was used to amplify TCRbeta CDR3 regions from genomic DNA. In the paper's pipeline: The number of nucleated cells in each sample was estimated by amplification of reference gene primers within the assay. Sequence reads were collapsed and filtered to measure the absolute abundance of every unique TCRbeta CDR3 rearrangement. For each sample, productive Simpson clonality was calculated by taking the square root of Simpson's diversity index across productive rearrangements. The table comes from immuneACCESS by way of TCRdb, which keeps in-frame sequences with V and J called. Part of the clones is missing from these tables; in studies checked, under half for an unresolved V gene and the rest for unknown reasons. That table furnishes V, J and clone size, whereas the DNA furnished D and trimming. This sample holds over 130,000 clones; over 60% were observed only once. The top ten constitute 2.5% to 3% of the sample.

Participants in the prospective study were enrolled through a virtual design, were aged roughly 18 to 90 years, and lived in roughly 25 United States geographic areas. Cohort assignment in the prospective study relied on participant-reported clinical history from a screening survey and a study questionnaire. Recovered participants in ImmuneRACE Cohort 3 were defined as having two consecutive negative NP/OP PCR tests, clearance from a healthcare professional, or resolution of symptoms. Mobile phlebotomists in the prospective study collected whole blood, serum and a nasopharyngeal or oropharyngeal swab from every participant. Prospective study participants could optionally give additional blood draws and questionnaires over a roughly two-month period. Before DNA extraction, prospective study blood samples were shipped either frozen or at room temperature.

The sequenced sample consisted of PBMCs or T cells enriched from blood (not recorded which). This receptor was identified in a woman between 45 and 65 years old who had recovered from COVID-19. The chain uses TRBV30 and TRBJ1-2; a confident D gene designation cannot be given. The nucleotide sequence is TGTGCCTGGAGCCCTCAGATAAACTATGGCTACACCTTC. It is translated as CAWSPQINYGYTF. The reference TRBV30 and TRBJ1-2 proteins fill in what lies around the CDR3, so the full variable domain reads SQTIHQWPATLVQPVGSPLSLECTVEGTSNPNLYWYRQAAGRGLQLLFYSVGIGQISSEVPQNLSASRPQDRQFILSSKKLLLSDSGFYLCAWSPQINYGYTFGSGTRLTVV.